Listed below are T cell receptor beta chains from one sample, sequenced in a study of T cells in Graves' hyperthyroidism and ophthalmopathy. One entry per CDR3 protein results from TCRdb running MiXCR on the multiplex PCR reads. The sample has approximately 640,000 distinct CDR3 sequences; 45% are singletons. Material for sequencing was peripheral blood or thyroid tissue (not recorded which). These receptors came from an adult man with Graves' disease, either hyperthyroidism or ophthalmopathy (not recorded which). Each CDR3 is given with its conserved first and last residue. Each record gives: clone size, D gene, V gene, J gene, CDR3 protein, CDR3 DNA. A D gene is named only where the DNA matches it firmly. For some rows the clone size is stated as once, few or many, or as a class when expanded; others skip it.

.,.,TRBV20-1,TRBJ2-7,CSASGGEYEQYF,TGCAGTGCTAGCGGCGGAGAGTACGAGCAGTACTTC
once,.,TRBV2,TRBJ2-2,CASSSLSGATTGELFF,TGTGCCAGCAGCTCCCTGTCGGGGGCGACCACCGGGGAGCTGTTTTTT
.,.,TRBV2,TRBJ1-1,CASSATGTQNTEAFF,TGTGCCAGCAGTGCCACCGGGACACAAAACACTGAAGCTTTCTTT
.,TRBD1,TRBV20-1,TRBJ2-7,CSARAGTGASEQYF,TGCAGTGCTAGGGCCGGGACAGGGGCCTCCGAGCAGTACTTC
.,TRBD1,TRBV5-5,TRBJ1-4,CASTTGATNEKLFF,TGTGCCAGCACCACAGGGGCGACTAATGAAAAACTGTTTTTT
few,TRBD1,TRBV25-1,TRBJ1-2,CASSPSTGDYGYTF,TGTGCCAGCAGCCCCTCGACAGGGGACTATGGCTACACCTTC
.,.,TRBV5-1,TRBJ2-2,CASSFNQRANTGELFF,TGCGCCAGCAGCTTCAACCAGCGGGCGAACACCGGGGAGCTGTTTTTT
many,.,TRBV10-3,TRBJ1-1,CATKGGTASVTEAFF,TGTGCCACCAAAGGGGGGACTGCAAGCGTGACTGAAGCTTTCTTT
many,.,TRBV7-9,TRBJ1-6,CASSLVQVHSPLHF,TGTGCCAGCAGCTTAGTACAGGTCCATTCACCCCTCCACTTT
.,.,TRBV5-1,TRBJ2-2,CASSTSPGVNTGELFF,TGCGCCAGCAGCACGTCCCCCGGGGTGAACACCGGGGAGCTGTTTTTT
.,.,TRBV20-1,TRBJ1-5,CSARDAGGQETQHF,TGCAGTGCTAGAGATGCGGGGGGACAAGAGACCCAGCATTTT
.,.,TRBV29-1,TRBJ1-1,CSVDFKPQAGTF,TGCAGCGTTGACTTTAAACCCCAAGCCGGGACTTTT
few,.,TRBV9,TRBJ1-1,CASSQDVGAEAFF,TGTGCCAGCAGCCAAGATGTGGGGGCTGAAGCTTTCTTT
.,.,TRBV29-1,TRBJ2-7,CSLSGYEQYF,TGCAGCTTATCCGGCTACGAGCAGTACTTC
once,.,TRBV12-3/TRBV12-4,TRBJ2-5,CASSFGGQLQETQYF,TGTGCCAGCAGTTTCGGGGGACAACTACAAGAGACCCAGTACTTC
few,.,TRBV5-1,TRBJ2-7,CASRYLAGNSYEQYF,TGCGCCAGCAGGTACTTGGCGGGAAACTCCTACGAGCAGTACTTC
.,.,TRBV15,TRBJ1-2,CATSREGTVANYGYTF,TGTGCCACCAGCAGGGAAGGGACCGTAGCTAACTATGGCTACACCTTC